This record concerns one T cell receptor beta chain sequence. Its target is unknown. The sample originates from a study of PD-L1 blockade in urothelial cancer. Study observations and caveats: Pretreatment TCR clonality in blood, when below the median, was predictive of better survival.

The protocol was immunoSEQ multiplex PCR, while the TCRdb copy is restricted to in-frame clones and leaves out a portion. Of about 84,000 clones in the sample, 90% to 95% were seen once. V was pared by 4 bases and J by 4 bases, with 11 bases of the junction left unmatched. The CDR3 is 16 amino acids. CDR1 and CDR2 (germline): GTSNPN, SVGIG (reference sequence). Patient sample counts ranged from 1 to 8, pretreatment and on-treatment. Sequencing was performed on PBMCs, taken around atezolizumab (anti-PD-L1) treatment. This chain joins TRBV30 and TRBJ1-3, with 9 nucleotides matching TRBD1. The TCR sequence derives from a man in his fifties or sixties with urothelial cancer. CDR3 protein: CAWTGQGGLGGNTIYF. The CDR3, as DNA: TGTGCCTGGACGGGACAGGGAGGTTTGGGAGGAAACACCATATATTTT.